The 26 T cell receptor beta chains below all came from one sample that was sequenced in a study of cytomegalovirus exposure and HLA in healthy donors. Use of 60 Vbeta and 13 Jbeta primers characterized the PCR. Here immunoSEQ multiplex PCR was the method, and the copy in TCRdb shows in-frame clones only, minus some. Of approximately 150,000 clones in the sample, roughly two thirds were seen once. The sample consisted of PBMCs. The origin of the receptors is a male donor in good health and CMV-seronegative.

The J gene is TRBJ1-2, the V gene TRBV4-1; 7 nucleotides line up with TRBD1. The CDR3 totals 16 residues. Germline values: CDR1 MGHRA, CDR2 YSYEKL. Unmatched junction bases numbered 7, after V lost 3 bases and J lost 0 bases. CDR3 region: CASSQTDRVANYGYTF. The CDR3 DNA is TGCGCCAGCAGCCAGACCGACAGGGTAGCTAACTATGGCTACACCTTC.

The chain carries TRBV19 and TRBJ1-2; 7 nucleotides align to TRBD1. The CDR3 is 14 amino acids. V trimming: 6 bases; J trimming: 2 bases; junction bases outside the gene matches: 6. Per germline, CDR1 LNHDA and CDR2 SQIVND (reference sequence). Here the CDR3 reads CASSGTVENYGYTF. For the CDR3, the DNA is TGTGCCAGTAGCGGGACAGTCGAAAACTATGGCTACACCTTC. Filled out from reference TRBV19 and TRBJ1-2, the complete variable domain reads DGGITQSPKYLFRKEGQNVTLSCEQNLNHDAMYWYRQDPGQGLRLIYYSQIVNDFQKGDIAEGYSVSREKKESFPLTVTSAQKNPTAFYLCASSGTVENYGYTFGSGTRLTVV.

CDR3 sequence: CSVVGQGAYGADTQYF. The CDR3 bases are TGCAGCGTTGTCGGACAGGGGGCGTACGGAGCAGATACGCAGTATTTT. V gene TRBV29-1 combines with J gene TRBJ2-3, with 11 bases lining up with TRBD1. This CDR3 has 16 residues. The V segment lost 4 bases and the J segment 4 bases; nucleotides outside the gene matches: 10. CDR1 and CDR2 (germline): SQVTM, ANQGSEA.

This clone was seen a few times. The V call is TRBV7-9, the J call TRBJ2-3, with a possible D match to TRBD2 (6 bases). This CDR3 has 18 amino acids. V lost 5 bases and J 2 bases, leaving 23 bases between the germline ends. The germline gives CDR1 SEHNR, CDR2 FQNEAQ (reference sequence). CDR3 in DNA: TGTGCCAGCAGCCCCTCAAGGGTGGGGCGGGGTCACACAGATACGCAGTATTTT. It translates to CASSPSRVGRGHTDTQYF.

This clone was counted between two and nine times. V and J are TRBV7-6 and TRBJ2-5, with D perhaps TRBD2 (6 bases). Germline V gives CDR1 SGHVS, CDR2 FNYEAQ. Trimming took 4 bases from V and 5 from J, leaving 14 bases between them. This CDR3 spans 14 amino acids. In nucleotides, the CDR3 is TGTGCCAGCAGCTCCCTGGCGGGGATGGAGACCCAGTACTTC. This codes for CASSSLAGMETQYF.

V gene TRBV18 combines with J gene TRBJ2-2, with TRBD2 as a possible D gene (6 bases). Per germline, CDR1 KGHSH and CDR2 LQKENI. The CDR3 contains 14 residues. Deletions cut 3 bases from V and 8 bases from J, with 13 bases between. CDR3 sequence: CASSPPPGLGELFF. DNA of the CDR3: TGTGCCAGCTCACCCCCCCCGGGACTTGGGGAGCTGTTTTTT. The variable domain in full, with the rest retrieved from reference TRBV18 and TRBJ2-2, is NAGVMQNPRHLVRRRGQEARLRCSPMKGHSHVYWYRQLPEEGLKFMVYLQKENIIDESGMPKERFSAEFPKEGPSILRIQQVVRGDSAAYFCASSPPPGLGELFFGEGSRLTVL.

The chain carries TRBV2 and TRBJ2-3; 11 bases fit TRBD1. CDR1 is SNHLY and CDR2 is FYNNEI in the germline V gene. V trimming: 6 bases; J trimming: 5 bases; junction bases outside the gene matches: 7. The CDR3 extends over 15 amino acids. This CDR3 is CASREDRGHGDTQYF. CDR3 in DNA: TGTGCCAGCAGGGAGGACAGGGGGCATGGAGATACGCAGTATTTT.

The table lists this clone with a few counts. V and J are TRBV6-4 and TRBJ2-6; TRBD1 is a possible D gene (5 bases). The CDR3 loop spans 16 amino acids. The ends were cut back, 5 bases at V and 0 bases at J, with 11 bases in the middle. In germline, CDR1 is MRHNA, CDR2 SNTAGT. The CDR3: CASSRQFSSGANVLTF. Written as DNA, the CDR3 is TGTGCCAGCAGTAGACAGTTCAGCTCTGGGGCCAACGTCCTGACTTTC.

The J gene is TRBJ2-3, the V gene TRBV2; no clear D. Germline V gene sequence: CDR1 SNHLY, CDR2 FYNNEI. V was cut by 1 base and J by 5 bases, with 13 bases left in between. The CDR3 spans 15 residues. The CDR3 DNA sequence: TGTGCCAGCAGTGAAGACTTGCAGCCGGGAGATACGCAGTATTTT. The encoded protein is CASSEDLQPGDTQYF.

V is TRBV18 and J is TRBJ1-4; D is possibly TRBD1 (5 bases). The V gene lost 3 bases and the J gene lost 8 bases, with 13 bases spanning the gap. In germline, CDR1 is KGHSH, CDR2 LQKENI. The CDR3 totals 14 residues. CDR3: CASSPTQEGEKLFF. CDR3 bases: TGTGCCAGCTCACCCACCCAGGAGGGGGAAAAACTGTTTTTT.

This chain uses TRBV9 with TRBJ1-2, with TRBD1 as a possible D gene (6 bases). Germline V CDR1 and CDR2: SGDLS, YYNGEE. The germline V and J ends were trimmed by 4 bases and 6 bases, with 25 bases remaining between them. The CDR3 has 17 residues. CDR3 protein: CASSPGGATFFPDGYTF. CDR3 nucleotide sequence: TGTGCCAGCAGCCCGGGGGGGGCGACTTTTTTTCCGGATGGCTACACCTTC.

This clone was found a few times. The chain links TRBV19 to TRBJ1-2, with TRBD1 matching 9 bases. After removal of 5 bases from V and 8 bases from J, the junction contained 12 bases not matched to a gene. The CDR3 has 15 amino acids. The germline V gene encodes CDR1 LNHDA and CDR2 SQIVND (reference sequence). CDR3 DNA: TGTGCCAGTAGTCTTACGGGACAGGGATCTGAAGGCTACACCTTC. This gives the protein CASSLTGQGSEGYTF.

A remark on this clone: In the same sample, other DNA sequences code for this CDR3. The chain employs TRBV19 and TRBJ1-2, with D maybe TRBD1 (5 bases). The germline V and J ends were trimmed by 3 bases and 2 bases, with 10 bases remaining between them. This CDR3 has 14 residues. Germline loops: CDR1 LNHDA, CDR2 SQIVND (reference sequence). CDR3 protein: CASSMGLMNYGYTF. The CDR3 DNA follows: TGTGCCAGTAGTATGGGGCTGATGAACTATGGCTACACCTTC. The whole variable domain, filled in from reference TRBV19 and TRBJ1-2, reads DGGITQSPKYLFRKEGQNVTLSCEQNLNHDAMYWYRQDPGQGLRLIYYSQIVNDFQKGDIAEGYSVSREKKESFPLTVTSAQKNPTAFYLCASSMGLMNYGYTFGSGTRLTVV.

This clone was observed a handful of times. One end of the junction is discordant with germline, which a read error may explain. This chain links TRBV7-9 with TRBJ2-1, with D possibly TRBD1 on 7 matching bases. The CDR3 consists of 13 residues. Germline loops: CDR1 SEHNR, CDR2 FQNEAQ (reference sequence). CDR3 nucleotides: TGTTCCAGCAGTCAGGGGGGCGGGAATGAGCAGTTCTTC. Translating gives CSSSQGGGNEQFF.

The V call is TRBV11-3, the J call TRBJ2-3, with D uncertain. V was trimmed by 1 base and J by 4 bases, leaving 6 bases between them. This CDR3 has 13 amino acids. Germline CDR1 is SGHNT and CDR2 is YENEEA. The CDR3 DNA is TGTGCCAGCAGCTTAGGGGCTCCAGATACGCAGTATTTT. The encoded protein is CASSLGAPDTQYF.

This clone appeared a few times. The chain couples TRBV7-9 to TRBJ2-5; D may be TRBD1 (5 bases). V was pared by 5 bases and J by 7 bases, with 26 bases between. The CDR3 totals 17 residues. Germline V CDR1 and CDR2: SEHNR, FQNEAQ (reference sequence). CDR3 sequence (DNA): TGTGCCAGCAGCGTTAGGGGCCTCAAAGGGCTGTTGGGGACCCAGTACTTC. This encodes CASSVRGLKGLLGTQYF.

In this sample, this clone turned up a few times. The chain links TRBV28 to TRBJ1-1, with no clear D. Germline V gives CDR1 MDHEN, CDR2 SYDVKM. Trimming took 5 bases from V and 1 from J, leaving 8 bases between them. CDR3 length: 13 residues. This chain's CDR3 is CASSPLANTEAFF. The DNA of the CDR3 is TGTGCCAGCAGTCCCCTGGCGAACACTGAAGCTTTCTTT. The entire variable domain, with the rest obtained from reference TRBV28 and TRBJ1-1, is as follows: DVKVTQSSRYLVKRTGEKVFLECVQDMDHENMFWYRQDPGLGLRLIYFSYDVKMKEKGDIPEGYSVSREKKERFSLILESASTNQTSMYLCASSPLANTEAFFGQGTRLTVV.

The V call is TRBV6-6, the J call TRBJ1-3; the D gene is possibly TRBD1 (6 bases). V shed 6 bases and J shed 0 bases, with 15 bases lying between them. Germline V gives CDR1 MNHNY, CDR2 SVGAGI (reference sequence). The CDR3 runs to 16 residues. The CDR3 nucleotides are TGTGCCAGCAGCTACCATACAGGGACCTCTGGAAACACCATATATTTT. Encoded protein: CASSYHTGTSGNTIYF.

The rearrangement joins TRBV5-1 to TRBJ2-2; tentatively, D is TRBD1 or TRBD2 (6 bases each). Germline assignment: CDR1 SGHRS and CDR2 YFSETQ. The CDR3 has 15 amino acids. V shed 4 bases and J shed 2 bases, with 12 bases lying between them. The CDR3 reads CASSLGGHNTGELFF. CDR3 nucleotide sequence: TGCGCCAGCAGCCTGGGGGGACACAACACCGGGGAGCTGTTTTTT.

The V call is TRBV7-9, the J call TRBJ1-6; D unresolved. The V and J ends lost 1 base and 4 bases respectively, with 5 bases between them. Germline V gene data show CDR1 as SEHNR and CDR2 as FQNEAQ (reference sequence). The CDR3 is made up of 14 amino acids. CDR3 region: CASSLVSYNSPLHF. For the CDR3, the DNA is TGTGCCAGCAGCTTAGTATCGTATAATTCACCCCTCCACTTT. The variable domain in full, with the rest retrieved from reference TRBV7-9 and TRBJ1-6, is DTGVSQNPRHKITKRGQNVTFRCDPISEHNRLYWYRQTLGQGPEFLTYFQNEAQLEKSRLLSDRFSAERPKGSFSTLEIQRTEQGDSAMYLCASSLVSYNSPLHFGNGTRLTVT.

The chain has TRBV7-9 and TRBJ1-4, with TRBD1 identical over 7 bases. Looked up from germline, CDR1 is SEHNR and CDR2 is FQNEAQ (reference sequence). V dropped 0 bases and J dropped 10; count of bases not matched to a gene: 2. CDR3 length: 13 residues. The CDR3 sequence is CASSLAQGGKLFF. The CDR3 nucleotides are TGTGCCAGCAGCTTAGCGCAGGGGGGAAAACTGTTTTTT.

V usage is TRBV6-1 and J usage is TRBJ1-2; TRBD1 matches 8 bases. J gave up 3 bases and V 3 bases, and 0 bases lay outside the gene matches. Germline V gene lookup returns CDR1 MNHNS and CDR2 SASEGT. The CDR3 spans 13 residues. The DNA of the CDR3 is TGTGCCAGCAGTGAGACAGGGGACTATGGCTACACCTTC. This sequence encodes CASSETGDYGYTF.

This rearrangement joins TRBV12-5 to TRBJ1-2, with 11 bases matching TRBD1. The CDR3 is 14 residues long. V was clipped by 6 bases and J by 4 bases; unmatched bases: 4. From germline, CDR1 is LGHNT and CDR2 FRNRAP. The CDR3 sequence is CASGRTGGGYGYTF. In DNA, the CDR3 is TGTGCTAGTGGAAGGACAGGGGGCGGCTATGGCTACACCTTC.

The chain employs TRBV18 and TRBJ2-2; TRBD2 is a possible D gene (7 bases). CDR3 length equals 16 residues. Germline CDR1 reads KGHSH; CDR2 reads LQKENI. V lost 3 bases to trimming and J lost 1 base, with 12 bases between them. For the CDR3, the DNA is TGTGCCAGCTCACCCCTGGGGGGGCTGAACACCGGGGAGCTGTTTTTT. It translates to CASSPLGGLNTGELFF.

The V and J genes are TRBV5-1 and TRBJ2-4, with 10 bases identical to TRBD1. The CDR3 covers 16 residues. The germline V gene has CDR1 SGHRS and CDR2 YFSETQ. V lost 4 bases and J lost 6; bases outside the gene matches: 10. Here the CDR3 reads CASSPRDRGHGNIQYF. The CDR3 coding sequence is TGCGCCAGCAGCCCCCGGGACAGGGGTCACGGAAACATTCAGTACTTC.

The rearrangement joins TRBV7-8 to TRBJ1-5; 7 positions match TRBD1. CDR3 length: 18 amino acids. CDR1 is SGHVS, CDR2 FQNEAQ, per germline. J was trimmed by 5 bases and V by 2 bases; bases with no gene match: 15. The CDR3 DNA is TGTGCCAGCAGCTTATCAGACACAGGGGCCCCGGGGGATCAGCCCCAGCATTTT. This sequence encodes CASSLSDTGAPGDQPQHF.